Listed below are T cell receptor beta chains from one sample, sequenced in a study of cytomegalovirus exposure and HLA in healthy donors. Libraries were prepared by immunoSEQ multiplex PCR; TCRdb keeps only in-frame clonotypes and omits some of them. The table has roughly 150,000 clones, roughly three quarters seen once. Sequencing was carried out using PBMCs. These receptors all come from a woman between 35 and 50 years old in good health and CMV-seronegative. Each CDR3 is given with its conserved first and last residue. The D gene is left open where the match is weak. Size values are once, few and many counts, or a class for expanded clones, and some rows have none.

J,size,V,D,CDR3,DNA
TRBJ2-1,.,TRBV28,TRBD2,CASSRSSGIYNEQFF,TGTGCCAGCAGTCGCAGTAGCGGGATATACAATGAGCAGTTCTTC
TRBJ1-2,.,TRBV6-4,.,CASSFDQGSIRYTF,TGTGCCAGCAGTTTTGATCAGGGGTCTATACGCTACACCTTC
TRBJ2-1,.,TRBV6-4,TRBD1,CASGEGQPTNEQFF,TGTGCCAGCGGTGAGGGACAGCCTACTAATGAGCAGTTCTTC
TRBJ2-5,once,TRBV5-4,.,CASSFVIGGGETQYF,TGTGCCAGCAGCTTCGTCATAGGGGGGGGAGAGACCCAGTACTTC
TRBJ2-7,few,TRBV11-2,TRBD2,CASSLVPSGSIVEQYF,TGTGCCAGCAGCTTAGTGCCTAGCGGGAGTATTGTCGAGCAGTACTTC
TRBJ2-5,.,TRBV6-6,TRBD2,CASSWAREGETQYF,TGTGCCAGCAGTTGGGCTAGGGAGGGGGAGACCCAGTACTTC
TRBJ2-2,.,TRBV6-1,TRBD2,CASSEASGSTGELFF,TGTGCCAGCAGTGAAGCTAGCGGGAGCACCGGGGAGCTGTTTTTT
TRBJ2-1,once,TRBV27,TRBD2,CATTGLAGSNEQFF,TGTGCCACTACCGGACTAGCGGGATCCAATGAGCAGTTCTTC
TRBJ1-2,.,TRBV7-9,.,CASSLGDTSFGYTF,TGTGCCAGCAGCTTAGGGGACACGAGTTTCGGCTACACCTTC
TRBJ2-5,.,TRBV7-2,.,CASSPWELAVRYF,TGTGCCAGCAGCCCGTGGGAGCTGGCAGTACGGTACTTC
TRBJ2-3,.,TRBV2,.,CASSDGVARTDTQYF,TGTGCCAGCAGTGACGGGGTAGCGAGGACAGATACGCAGTATTTT
TRBJ2-3,.,TRBV29-1,.,CSAEEGGDDTQYF,TGCAGCGCGGAAGAAGGGGGAGACGATACGCAGTATTTT
TRBJ2-5,once,TRBV19,TRBD2,CASSPLAGREETQYF,TGTGCCAGTAGTCCTCTAGCGGGACGAGAAGAGACCCAGTACTTC
TRBJ2-2,.,TRBV9,.,CASSVARTDTGELFF,TGTGCCAGCAGCGTAGCACGGACTGACACCGGGGAGCTGTTTTTT
TRBJ2-5,.,TRBV6-1,TRBD1,CASSTRQGARETQYF,TGTGCCAGCAGTACCCGACAGGGGGCCAGGGAGACCCAGTACTTC
TRBJ2-5,.,TRBV6-5,.,CASSYSRDQETQYF,TGTGCCAGCAGTTACTCGCGGGACCAAGAGACCCAGTACTTC
TRBJ2-5,.,TRBV2,.,CASSVASGETQYF,TGTGCCAGCAGTGTAGCGTCCGGAGAGACCCAGTACTTC
TRBJ2-1,.,TRBV29-1,.,CSVDGYVPGSGRNEQFF,TGCAGCGTTGATGGATACGTACCAGGGTCGGGTAGGAATGAGCAGTTCTTC
TRBJ1-2,once,TRBV28,.,CASSAPGDSLLYGYTF,TGTGCCAGCAGTGCACCCGGTGACAGCCTCCTCTATGGCTACACCTTC
TRBJ1-5,.,TRBV28,.,CASIPGGTSNQPQHF,TGTGCCAGCATCCCCGGGGGTACAAGCAATCAGCCCCAGCATTTT
TRBJ2-7,.,TRBV7-2,TRBD2,CASSSERGASYEQYF,TGTGCCAGCAGCTCAGAGCGGGGAGCATCCTACGAGCAGTACTTC
TRBJ1-5,.,TRBV27,.,CASSLSFNQPQHF,TGTGCCAGCAGTTTATCCTTTAATCAGCCCCAGCATTTT
TRBJ1-6,.,TRBV18,.,CASSYGADSPLHF,TGTGCCAGCTCATATGGAGCTGATTCACCCCTCCACTTT
TRBJ2-1,.,TRBV19,.,CASNDGLNNEQFF,TGTGCCAGTAATGACGGACTAAACAATGAGCAGTTCTTC
TRBJ2-3,.,TRBV5-6,TRBD2,CASSTPGASGRLGTDTQYF,TGTGCCAGCTCCACTCCTGGAGCTAGCGGGAGATTAGGCACAGATACGCAGTATTTT
TRBJ1-2,.,TRBV28,TRBD1,CASRPGQGNYGYTF,TGTGCCAGCAGACCGGGACAGGGGAACTATGGCTACACCTTC